The entry that follows covers one TCR beta chain sequence. These data originate in a study of regulatory T cells in long-lasting Graves disease. Documented time point: newly diagnosed GD, antithyroid drugs for less than 3 months. Scientists built the TCR library using RNA that was extracted from PBMCs. Trimming took off 8 bases at V and 6 bases at J, with 16 bases between the two ends. This CDR3 is built from 13 residues. Germline values: CDR1 MDHEN, CDR2 SYDVKM. The TCR beta library used iRepertoire HTBI primers with Arm-PCR amplification of CDR3. One entry per CDR3 protein, called by TCRdb with MiXCR from the multiplex PCR reads. Of fewer than 650,000 distinct CDR3 sequences listed, 15% to 20% are singletons. The sample also formed part of further work on T cells in Graves' hyperthyroidism and ophthalmopathy.

Sequencing used peripheral blood mononuclear cells (PBMCs), obtained at new diagnosis, from a patient treated with antithyroid drugs. The V gene is TRBV28, the J gene TRBJ1-1, with D possibly being TRBD1 (6 bases). The sequence was collected from a woman in her 30s with Graves disease. Here the CDR3 reads CASSKGVVPEAFF. The DNA for the CDR3 is TGTGCCAGCTCTAAGGGGGTAGTGCCTGAAGCTTTCTTT.